This TCR beta chain was sequenced in a study of CD8 T cells in Susac syndrome. Study-wide points: Individuals included in the TCR sequencing and HLA analysis were acknowledged by the study to be relatively few in number.

Sequencing of TCR beta covered CD8+ and CD4+ T cells obtained from blood. Bulk CD8+ and CD4+ cells came from magnetic negative isolation; CD8+ TEMRA by FACS. After removal of 6 bases from V and 0 bases from J, the junction contained 17 bases not matched to a gene. The CDR3 is 19 amino acids. Reverse transcription of roughly 0.5 to 1 ug RNA was performed with random hexamers. An immunoSEQ multiplex PCR amplified TCR beta CDR3 over 54 Vbeta and 13 Jbeta. TCRdb re-called the immunoSEQ multiplex PCR reads with MiXCR, one entry per CDR3 protein. This repertoire shows under 350,000 distinct CDR3 sequences, about 91% found once; its top ten account for approximately 0.065%. Turning to this clonotype: Its antigen is not known.

The genes are TRBV12-3 or TRBV12-4 and TRBJ2-3; 8 bases align to TRBD2. Sequencing was carried out using CD4+ T cells from PBMCs. This clonotype was sampled from a human donor with multiple sclerosis. CDR3 region: CASRRTPPRSGRSTDTQYF. The CDR3 nucleotides read TGTGCCAGCAGACGAACCCCTCCACGCAGCGGGAGAAGCACAGATACGCAGTATTTT.